This T cell receptor (beta chain) emerged from a study of T cells in Graves' hyperthyroidism and ophthalmopathy. Study summary: Before any treatment, at initial diagnosis, peripheral blood was collected. Overall study results and limits: Model predictions of ophthalmopathy came a median roughly 6.7 months before onset.

Patients aged 18 to 65 had newly diagnosed hyperthyroidism lasting under 2 months. Every diagnosis used clinical symptoms, serum thyroxine and TRAb, thyroid ultrasound and orbital computed tomography. RNA transcripts provided the source from which TCR beta CDR3 regions were amplified. Carried out on the TCR CDR3, a first-round RT-PCR used the HTBI primer set. One entry per CDR3 protein results from TCRdb running MiXCR on the multiplex PCR reads. Of about 350,000 distinct CDR3 sequences in the sample, roughly 14% were seen once. This CDR3 is built from 20 residues. V was pared by 5 bases and J by 0 bases, with 13 bases of the junction left unmatched. The germline gives CDR1 SEHNR, CDR2 FQNEAQ (reference sequence). This clonotype was picked up many times. Its antigen is currently unknown.

The material sequenced was blood. The V gene is TRBV7-9, the J gene TRBJ2-1; 13 bases map to TRBD2. This receptor was obtained from a woman in her thirties with Graves' hyperthyroidism. Here the CDR3 DNA reads TGTGCCAGCAGCCCGGGACTAGCGGGACCGAGGAGACTCTCCTACAATGAGCAGTTCTTC. It translates to CASSPGLAGPRRLSYNEQFF.